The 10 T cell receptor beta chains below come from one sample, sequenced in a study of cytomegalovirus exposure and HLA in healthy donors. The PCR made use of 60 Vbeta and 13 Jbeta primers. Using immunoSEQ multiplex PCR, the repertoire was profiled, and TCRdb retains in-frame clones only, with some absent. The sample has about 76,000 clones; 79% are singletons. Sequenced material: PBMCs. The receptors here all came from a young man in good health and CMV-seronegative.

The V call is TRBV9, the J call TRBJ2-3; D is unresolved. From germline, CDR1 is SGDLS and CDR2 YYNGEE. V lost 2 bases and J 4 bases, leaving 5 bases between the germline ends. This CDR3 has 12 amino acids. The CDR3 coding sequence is TGTGCCAGCAGCGTCCAATCAGATACGCAGTATTTT. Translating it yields CASSVQSDTQYF.

This CDR3 reads CASSLEGGGQPQHF. For the CDR3, the DNA is TGTGCCAGCAGCTTAGAAGGGGGTGGGCAGCCCCAGCATTTT. The chain is built from TRBV7-2 and TRBJ1-5; tentative D call: TRBD1 (6 bases). Germline CDR1 is SGHTA and CDR2 is FQGNSA. Between the trimmed V and J ends, which lost 1 base and 7 bases, there was a span of 11 bases. The CDR3 covers 14 residues. Looking up the rest from reference TRBV7-2 and TRBJ1-5 gives the full variable domain: GAGVSQSPSNKVTEKGKDVELRCDPISGHTALYWYRQSLGQGLEFLIYFQGNSAPDKSGLPSDRFSAERTGGSVSTLTIQRTQQEDSAVYLCASSLEGGGQPQHFGDGTRLSIL.

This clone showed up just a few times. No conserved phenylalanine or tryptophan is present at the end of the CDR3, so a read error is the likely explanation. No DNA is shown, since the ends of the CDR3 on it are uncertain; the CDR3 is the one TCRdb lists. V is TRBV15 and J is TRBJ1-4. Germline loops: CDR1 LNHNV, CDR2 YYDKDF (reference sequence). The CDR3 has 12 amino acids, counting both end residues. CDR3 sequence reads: CATSRAPSGEAV.

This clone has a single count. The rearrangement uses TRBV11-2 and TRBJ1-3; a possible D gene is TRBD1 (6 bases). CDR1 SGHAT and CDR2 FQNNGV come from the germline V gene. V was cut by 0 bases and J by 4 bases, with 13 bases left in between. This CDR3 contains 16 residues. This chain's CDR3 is CASSLEGAVRGNTIYF. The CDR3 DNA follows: TGTGCCAGCAGCTTAGAGGGGGCCGTGAGGGGAAACACCATATATTTT.

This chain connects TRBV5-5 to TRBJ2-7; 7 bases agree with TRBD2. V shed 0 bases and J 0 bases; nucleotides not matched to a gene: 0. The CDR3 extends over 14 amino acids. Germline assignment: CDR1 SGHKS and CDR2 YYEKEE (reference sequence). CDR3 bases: TGTGCCAGCAGCTTGGGGGGGGGCTCCTACGAGCAGTACTTC. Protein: CASSLGGGSYEQYF.

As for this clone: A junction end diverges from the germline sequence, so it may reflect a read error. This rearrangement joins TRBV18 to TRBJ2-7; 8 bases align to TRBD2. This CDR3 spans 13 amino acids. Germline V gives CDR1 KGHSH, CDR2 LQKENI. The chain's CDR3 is CVSSPRSGSEQYF. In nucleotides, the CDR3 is TGTGTCAGCTCACCAAGAAGCGGGAGCGAGCAGTACTTC. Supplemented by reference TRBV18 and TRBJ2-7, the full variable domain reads NAGVMQNPRHLVRRRGQEARLRCSPMKGHSHVYWYRQLPEEGLKFMVYLQKENIIDESGMPKERFSAEFPKEGPSILRIQQVVRGDSAAYFCVSSPRSGSEQYFGPGTRLTVT.

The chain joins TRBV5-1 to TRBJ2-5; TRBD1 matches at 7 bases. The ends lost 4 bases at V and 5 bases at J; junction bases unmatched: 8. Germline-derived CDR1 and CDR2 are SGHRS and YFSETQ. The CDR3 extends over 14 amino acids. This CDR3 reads CASSPGQRSETQYF. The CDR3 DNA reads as TGCGCCAGCAGCCCGGGACAGCGGTCCGAGACCCAGTACTTC.

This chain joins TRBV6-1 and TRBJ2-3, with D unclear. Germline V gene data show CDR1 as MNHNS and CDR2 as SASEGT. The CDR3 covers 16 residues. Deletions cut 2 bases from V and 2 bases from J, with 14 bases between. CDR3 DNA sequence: TGTGCCAGCAGTGAAACGCTTCCAGGCTCCACAGATACGCAGTATTTT. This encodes CASSETLPGSTDTQYF.

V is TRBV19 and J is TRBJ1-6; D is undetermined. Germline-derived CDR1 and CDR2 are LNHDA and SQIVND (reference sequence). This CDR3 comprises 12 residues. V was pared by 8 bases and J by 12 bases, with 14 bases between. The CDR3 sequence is CASGSGRIPLHF. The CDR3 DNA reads TGTGCCAGTGGTTCAGGTCGAATACCCCTCCACTTT.

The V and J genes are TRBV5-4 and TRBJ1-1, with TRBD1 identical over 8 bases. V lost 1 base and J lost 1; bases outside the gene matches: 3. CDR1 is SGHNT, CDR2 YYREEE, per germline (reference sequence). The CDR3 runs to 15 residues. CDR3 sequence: CASSLSQGANTEAFF. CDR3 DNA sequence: TGTGCCAGCAGCTTGTCCCAGGGGGCGAACACTGAAGCTTTCTTT.